This passage covers 7 T cell receptor beta chains from one sample sequenced in a study of T cells in localized non-small cell lung cancer. Sequenced by immunoSEQ multiplex PCR; TCRdb stores in-frame clones only, minus some. This table has approximately 4,400 clones, about two fifths appearing once. The sequencing used lung tumor tissue, collected before any cancer treatment. These receptors were taken from a woman aged 35 to 69 with stage I lung adenocarcinoma.

The chain links TRBV19 to TRBJ2-7, with no clear D. V was shortened by 1 base and J by 6 bases, with 4 bases between the two germline ends. The CDR3 is made up of 11 amino acids. Germline CDR1 LNHDA, CDR2 SQIVND (reference sequence). CDR3 amino acids: CASSIGAEQYF. CDR3 coding DNA: TGTGCCAGTAGTATAGGGGCCGAGCAGTACTTC.

The chain joins TRBV28 to TRBJ2-1; 11 bases fit TRBD2. Unmatched junction bases numbered 8, after V lost 6 bases and J lost 1 base. CDR3 length equals 17 residues. The germline gives CDR1 MDHEN, CDR2 SYDVKM. CDR3 nucleotide sequence: TGTGCCAGCAGGCAACTAGCGGGAGATTCGTCCTACAATGAGCAGTTCTTC. This sequence encodes CASRQLAGDSSYNEQFF.

This clone came up a few times. V and J are TRBV30 and TRBJ1-4; 9 nucleotides agree with TRBD1. After removal of 0 bases from V and 5 bases from J, the junction contained 4 bases not matched to a gene. Germline V gives CDR1 GTSNPN, CDR2 SVGIG (reference sequence). This CDR3 is 15 amino acids long. CDR3 DNA sequence: TGTGCCTGGAGTGTACGGGGGACAGGGAATGAAAAACTGTTTTTT. Translation: CAWSVRGTGNEKLFF.

The V and J genes are TRBV28 and TRBJ2-7; D uncertain. The CDR3 is 13 residues long. Germline V CDR1 and CDR2: MDHEN, SYDVKM. The germline V and J ends were trimmed by 7 bases and 0 bases, with 10 bases remaining between them. This chain's CDR3 is CASKEWNSYEQYF. CDR3 nucleotides: TGTGCCAGCAAGGAGTGGAACTCCTACGAGCAGTACTTC.

This clone was counted only a few times. This chain joins TRBV18 and TRBJ2-5, with unresolved D. CDR1 is KGHSH, CDR2 LQKENI, per germline. CDR3 size: 13 residues. The V end was cut by 2 bases, the J end by 2 bases, with 6 bases between. CDR3 nucleotide sequence: TGTGCCAGCTCACCATCCACTCAAGAGACCCAGTACTTC. Translating gives CASSPSTQETQYF.

In its sample, this clone ranks as medium-sized. The V and J genes are TRBV9 and TRBJ2-7; 10 positions match TRBD2. The J segment lost 2 bases and the V segment lost 2 bases, leaving 4 bases of the junction unmatched. The CDR3 extends over 15 amino acids. CDR1 and CDR2 (germline): SGDLS, YYNGEE. The CDR3 DNA is TGTGCCAGCAGCGTGGGAGCGGGAGGGGCCTACGAGCAGTACTTC. As protein: CASSVGAGGAYEQYF.

This clone was found a few times. The chain joins TRBV12-5 to TRBJ2-7; tentatively, D is TRBD2 (6 bases). V was shortened by 3 bases and J by 9 bases, with 9 bases between the two germline ends. Germline CDR1 LGHNT, CDR2 FRNRAP. The CDR3 runs to 11 residues. CDR3 region: CASGLRGGQYF. The CDR3 region has the DNA TGTGCTAGTGGTTTAAGGGGAGGGCAGTACTTC.